These 26 T cell receptor beta chains share one sample of origin, sequenced in a study of T cell changes during pregnancy in multiple sclerosis. This table comes from immunoSEQ multiplex PCR, and its TCRdb copy is limited to in-frame clones, with some not included. The sample carries approximately 40,000 clones, about 92% recorded once. Source material: peripheral blood. These receptors came from a female donor with multiple sclerosis, enrolled in a pregnancy study.

The chain carries TRBV29-1 and TRBJ1-1; D unclear. The CDR3 covers 12 residues. Germline values: CDR1 SQVTM, CDR2 ANQGSEA. V was shortened by 0 bases and J by 9 bases, with 11 bases between the two germline ends. CDR3 loop: CSVEDSYRQAFF. The CDR3 nucleotides read TGCAGCGTTGAAGACTCTTACCGCCAAGCTTTCTTT.

The rearrangement joins TRBV7-9 to TRBJ1-1; the D gene is possibly TRBD1 (6 bases). Germline V gene sequence: CDR1 SEHNR, CDR2 FQNEAQ (reference sequence). Trimming stripped 5 bases from V and 6 bases from J, with 10 bases between. CDR3 length equals 12 residues. DNA for the CDR3: TGTGCCAGCAGCCCAAAGGGGGCTGAAGCTTTCTTT. Its protein is CASSPKGAEAFF.

V gene TRBV11-2 combines with J gene TRBJ2-7; 10 bases match TRBD2. V was clipped by 5 bases and J by 3 bases; unmatched bases: 4. Germline CDR1 and CDR2: SGHAT and FQNNGV. The CDR3 is 14 amino acids. CDR3 protein: CASSRTSGYYEQYF. CDR3 bases: TGTGCCAGCAGCCGGACTAGCGGTTACTACGAGCAGTACTTC.

This sequence joins TRBV10-3 and TRBJ2-2; 9 bases match TRBD1. V shed 0 bases, J shed 3 bases, and the junction held 8 bases outside the gene matches. The germline CDR1 and CDR2 sequences are ENHRY and SYGVKD. The CDR3 totals 18 residues. CDR3 region: CAISESFWTGEDTGELFF. The CDR3 nucleotides are TGTGCCATCAGTGAGTCTTTTTGGACAGGGGAAGACACCGGGGAGCTGTTTTTT.

This sequence joins TRBV5-1 and TRBJ2-7; 7 bases line up with TRBD1. The CDR3 totals 16 residues. The ends lost 0 bases at V and 3 bases at J; junction bases unmatched: 9. CDR1 is SGHRS and CDR2 is YFSETQ in the germline V gene. CDR3 region: CASSLVPGGSGYEQYF. CDR3 DNA: TGCGCCAGCAGCTTGGTGCCAGGGGGATCCGGCTACGAGCAGTACTTC.

The chain is built from TRBV2 and TRBJ1-2; D ambiguous. This CDR3 comprises 14 residues. CDR1 and CDR2 (germline): SNHLY, FYNNEI. V was cut by 1 base and J by 2 bases, with 8 bases left in between. CDR3 bases: TGTGCCAGCAGTGAAGAGGGCGTGAACTATGGCTACACCTTC. It translates to CASSEEGVNYGYTF.

This rearrangement joins TRBV12-5 to TRBJ2-5, with TRBD2 matching over 11 bases. The V and J ends lost 7 bases and 0 bases, in that order; junction bases with no gene match: 13. The CDR3 runs 18 residues. From germline, CDR1 is LGHNT and CDR2 FRNRAP. The CDR3 here is CASAHGRLAGGYQETQYF. The DNA of the CDR3 is TGTGCTAGTGCCCATGGGAGGCTAGCGGGAGGCTACCAAGAGACCCAGTACTTC.

J is TRBJ1-1 and V is TRBV5-4; perhaps TRBD1 as D (6 bases). Germline-derived CDR1 and CDR2 are SGHNT and YYREEE (reference sequence). The CDR3 spans 15 residues. V lost 4 bases and J 3 bases, leaving 16 bases between the germline ends. DNA for the CDR3: TGTGCCAGCAGCCTCGAGGGGGGTAGGTACACTGAAGCTTTCTTT. Translated, it gives CASSLEGGRYTEAFF. Full variable domain (remainder filled in from reference TRBV5-4 and TRBJ1-1): ETGVTQSPTHLIKTRGQQVTLRCSSQSGHNTVSWYQQALGQGPQFIFQYYREEENGRGNFPPRFSGLQFPNYSSELNVNALELDDSALYLCASSLEGGRYTEAFFGQGTRLTVV.

This chain links TRBV5-1 with TRBJ2-1; 8 bases line up with TRBD1. V lost 3 bases and J lost 4; bases outside the gene matches: 6. The germline CDR1 and CDR2 sequences are SGHRS and YFSETQ. This CDR3 spans 15 amino acids. CDR3 sequence reads: CASSSAGQAYNEQFF. CDR3 nucleotides: TGCGCCAGCAGCTCTGCGGGACAGGCTTACAATGAGCAGTTCTTC.

The rearrangement links TRBV28 to TRBJ2-7; 9 nucleotides line up with TRBD2. Germline V gives CDR1 MDHEN, CDR2 SYDVKM. With V trimmed by 7 bases and J by 3 bases, 7 bases remained unmatched. The CDR3 is made up of 14 amino acids. The CDR3 is CASTKREDRYEQYF. The DNA for the CDR3 is TGTGCCAGCACGAAGCGGGAGGACCGCTACGAGCAGTACTTC.

V and J are TRBV5-1 and TRBJ2-2, with D possibly matching TRBD2 (6 bases). CDR3 length: 14 amino acids. V dropped 4 bases and J dropped 4 bases, with 11 bases sitting between them. Germline V lookup: CDR1 SGHRS, CDR2 YFSETQ. The CDR3 reads CASSAGTLTGELFF. The CDR3 nucleotides are TGCGCCAGCAGCGCCGGGACTCTCACCGGGGAGCTGTTTTTT.

The rearrangement joins TRBV30 to TRBJ1-1; D uncertain. Germline V gives CDR1 GTSNPN, CDR2 SVGIG (reference sequence). V was cut by 8 bases and J by 6 bases, with 10 bases left in between. CDR3 length: 10 amino acids. The CDR3 DNA sequence: TGTGCCGCTCAACGGGCTGAAGCTTTCTTT. It codes for CAAQRAEAFF.

Details on this clone: At one of its ends the junction is not consistent with the germline gene, which may arise from a read error. The J gene is TRBJ2-1, the V gene TRBV19; TRBD2 aligns across 14 bases. Looked up from germline, CDR1 is LNHDA and CDR2 is SQIVND (reference sequence). The CDR3 is 21 residues long. For the CDR3, the DNA is TGTGCCAGCAGTAGGGTCGTTAGCGGACTAGCGGGAGGCCAAGCGTACAATGAGCAGTTCTTC. It encodes CASSRVVSGLAGGQAYNEQFF.

In DNA, the CDR3 is TGTGCCAGCAGCTCGATCTTAGCGGGAGAAGAGACCCAGTACTTC. Its translation is CASSSILAGEETQYF. The chain couples TRBV5-4 to TRBJ2-5; 9 positions agree with TRBD2. The CDR3 is 15 amino acids. V shed 3 bases, J shed 3 bases, and the junction held 6 bases outside the gene matches. CDR1 and CDR2 from the germline V gene are SGHNT and YYREEE (reference sequence).

In this sample, this clone turned up a few times. The V call is TRBV5-6, the J call TRBJ2-3; 8 bases align to TRBD2. Germline V gene data show CDR1 as SGHDT and CDR2 as YYEEEE. Losses at the gene ends were 3 bases for V and 2 bases for J; bases not matched to a gene: 8. The length of the CDR3 is 16 residues. The DNA for the CDR3 is TGTGCCAGCAGCTCCAGGACTAGCAGCAACACAGATACGCAGTATTTT. Protein product: CASSSRTSSNTDTQYF.

The DNA of the CDR3 is TGTGCCAGCAGCACCAGCGGGACCCTCCTGGGCTACACCTTC. The encoded protein is CASSTSGTLLGYTF. The rearrangement joins TRBV21-1 to TRBJ1-2. TRBV21-1 is shown as a pseudogene. The CDR3 is 14 amino acids.

The V gene is TRBV7-9, the J gene TRBJ2-7; unclear D gene. V lost 1 base and J lost 3, with 13 bases in between. Germline V CDR1 and CDR2: SEHNR, FQNEAQ (reference sequence). There are 15 residues in the CDR3. The CDR3 bases are TGTGCCAGCAGCTTAGGAGGCCCAGTGAACTACGAGCAGTACTTC. Encoded protein: CASSLGGPVNYEQYF.

The rearrangement links TRBV18 to TRBJ1-1, with TRBD1 identical over 7 bases. This CDR3 comprises 16 residues. The V and J ends lost 3 bases and 0 bases, in that order; junction bases with no gene match: 7. Germline CDR1 and CDR2: KGHSH and LQKENI. The CDR3 nucleotides read TGTGCCAGCTCACCTGGACAGGATTCCATGAACACTGAAGCTTTCTTT. It yields the protein CASSPGQDSMNTEAFF.

The rearrangement links TRBV11-1 to TRBJ2-7; D gene unclear. The CDR3 runs 13 residues. The germline V gene has CDR1 SGHAT and CDR2 FQDESV (reference sequence). Trimming removed 3 bases at V and 4 bases at J, with 10 bases between. The CDR3 region is CASSFVSSYEQYF. CDR3 nucleotides: TGTGCCAGCAGCTTCGTCAGTTCTTACGAGCAGTACTTC.

V is TRBV30 and J is TRBJ1-2; 8 bases match TRBD1. Trimming at V came to 6 bases and at J to 8 bases, leaving 14 bases not matched to a gene. The germline V gene encodes CDR1 GTSNPN and CDR2 SVGIG (reference sequence). The CDR3 runs 14 residues. The CDR3 protein is CACPTGGRGDGYTF. Written as DNA, the CDR3 is TGTGCCTGCCCCACAGGGGGTAGAGGAGACGGCTACACCTTC.

The CDR3 DNA reads TGTGCCAGCAGCCCCCCCCCGGGACTTCATTCCGAGCAGTACTTC. It encodes CASSPPPGLHSEQYF. The rearrangement links TRBV5-4 to TRBJ2-7, with D possibly matching TRBD2 (6 bases). Germline CDR1 SGHNT, CDR2 YYREEE (reference sequence). V was cut by 4 bases and J by 6 bases, with 20 bases left in between. CDR3 length: 15 amino acids.

The CDR3 region has the DNA TGCGCCAGCAGCGAACCGGGGGTAGGAAATGAAAAACTGTTTTTT. Its protein is CASSEPGVGNEKLFF. The chain is built from TRBV5-1 and TRBJ1-4; the D gene is possibly TRBD1 (5 bases). Germline V gene data show CDR1 as SGHRS and CDR2 as YFSETQ. The CDR3 has 15 residues. The V and J ends lost 4 bases and 5 bases respectively, with 15 bases between them.

V and J are TRBV28 and TRBJ2-1, with TRBD2 matching 8 bases. CDR1 MDHEN and CDR2 SYDVKM come from the germline V gene. Trimming removed 5 bases from V and 1 base from J; junction bases left unmatched: 10. There are 17 residues in the CDR3. The CDR3, as DNA: TGTGCCAGCAGTCCCCCGGACTTAGCGGGATCCTACAATGAGCAGTTCTTC. Its translation is CASSPPDLAGSYNEQFF.

This chain uses TRBV14 with TRBJ1-2; 8 bases map to TRBD1. CDR1 and CDR2 from the germline V gene are SGHDN and FVKESK. The CDR3 has 15 residues. After removal of 1 base from V and 2 bases from J, the junction contained 3 bases not matched to a gene. CDR3: CASSQGGDRNYGYTF. CDR3 DNA sequence: TGTGCCAGCAGCCAAGGGGGGGACAGGAACTATGGCTACACCTTC.

This clone has just one count. This chain joins TRBV5-5 and TRBJ2-7; 11 bases map to TRBD2. Trimming cost V 2 bases and J 3 bases; bases outside gene matches: 4. CDR3 length: 15 amino acids. CDR1 SGHKS and CDR2 YYEKEE come from the germline V gene (reference sequence). This chain's CDR3 is CASSLGLAGVYEQYF. The CDR3 nucleotides read TGTGCCAGCAGCTTAGGACTAGCGGGTGTCTACGAGCAGTACTTC.

This clone was detected only a few times. J is TRBJ2-7 and V is TRBV5-1, with 7 bases fitting TRBD1. Germline V gene lookup returns CDR1 SGHRS and CDR2 YFSETQ. V dropped 3 bases and J dropped 3; count of bases not matched to a gene: 6. This CDR3 is 14 amino acids long. CDR3 sequence (DNA): TGCGCCAGCAGCTCTACCGGGACAGACTACGAGCAGTACTTC. Its protein is CASSSTGTDYEQYF.